The rows below give T cell receptor beta chains drawn from one sample of a study of blood T cell repertoires in COVID-19. This table comes from immunoSEQ multiplex PCR, and its TCRdb copy is limited to in-frame clones, with some not included. The sample shows under 150,000 clones, under 85% of them seen only once. Sequences were obtained from peripheral blood. The receptors originated from an elderly woman in a cohort sampled during active or convalescent COVID-19. CDR3s include the opening cysteine and the closing phenylalanine or tryptophan. A D gene is named only where the DNA matches it firmly. Where a row states a size, it is once, few, many or the class of an expanded clone; other rows omit it.

V: TRBV7-9
D: TRBD2
J: TRBJ2-1
size: few
CDR3: CASSLEKWEGTGSYNEQFF
DNA: TGTGCCAGCAGCTTAGAAAAATGGGAGGGGACTGGTTCCTACAATGAGCAGTTCTTC

V: TRBV2
D: TRBD1
J: TRBJ1-5
size: NA
CDR3: CASSGGTYTGGRQPQHF
DNA: TGTGCCAGCAGTGGGGGAACCTATACAGGGGGTCGCCAGCCCCAGCATTTT

V: TRBV20-1
D: TRBD1
J: TRBJ2-5
size: NA
CDR3: CSGTGSQTQYF
DNA: TGCAGTGGGACAGGCTCCCAGACCCAGTACTTC

V: TRBV6-6
D: TRBD1
J: TRBJ1-6
size: NA
CDR3: CASSRRTGDGSPLHF
DNA: TGTGCCAGCAGCCGGAGGACAGGAGATGGTTCACCCCTCCACTTT

V: TRBV7-9
D: TRBD1
J: TRBJ2-7
size: NA
CDR3: CASSPGQGMYEQYF
DNA: TGTGCCAGCAGCCCGGGACAGGGAATGTACGAGCAGTACTTC

V: TRBV2
D: TRBD1
J: TRBJ2-5
size: NA
CDR3: CASSRQGLQETQYF
DNA: TGTGCCAGCTCTAGACAGGGTCTCCAAGAGACCCAGTACTTC

V: TRBV6-5
D: NA
J: TRBJ1-2
size: NA
CDR3: CASSYRETSSGYTF
DNA: TGTGCCAGCAGTTACCGCGAGACATCCTCAGGATACACCTTC

V: TRBV15
D: NA
J: TRBJ1-2
size: NA
CDR3: CATSRGEGGSANYGYTF
DNA: TGTGCCACCAGCAGAGGGGAGGGGGGTTCAGCTAACTATGGCTACACCTTC

V: TRBV4-2
D: NA
J: TRBJ2-6
size: NA
CDR3: CASSQELTSSGANVLTF
DNA: TGTGCCAGCAGCCAAGAACTGACTAGCTCTGGGGCCAACGTCCTGACTTTC

V: TRBV24-1
D: TRBD1
J: TRBJ1-2
size: NA
CDR3: CATSDPTGGGYTF
DNA: TGTGCCACCAGTGATCCTACAGGGGGCGGCTACACCTTC

V: TRBV2
D: TRBD1
J: TRBJ1-6
size: NA
CDR3: CASSPTRRQGRNSPLHF
DNA: TGTGCCAGCAGCCCTACCCGTCGACAGGGAAGGAATTCACCCCTCCACTTT

V: TRBV7-2
D: NA
J: TRBJ2-2
size: NA
CDR3: CASSFGLFDTGELFF
DNA: TGTGCCAGCAGCTTTGGACTTTTCGACACCGGGGAGCTGTTTTTT

V: TRBV5-1
D: TRBD2
J: TRBJ2-1
size: NA
CDR3: CASSSPPGLAGGPRTNEQFF
DNA: TGCGCCAGCAGCTCCCCTCCGGGACTAGCGGGGGGGCCTCGGACCAATGAGCAGTTCTTC

V: TRBV6-2/TRBV6-3
D: NA
J: TRBJ2-1
size: NA
CDR3: CASSPKQAREFNERFF
DNA: TGTGCCAGCAGCCCAAAACAAGCACGGGAGTTCAATGAGCGGTTCTTC

V: TRBV28
D: NA
J: TRBJ1-3
size: few
CDR3: CASSFLNTIYF
DNA: TGTGCCAGCAGTTTTCTAAACACCATATATTTT

V: TRBV19
D: TRBD1
J: TRBJ1-1
size: NA
CDR3: CASSINGQGRTEAFF
DNA: TGTGCCAGTAGTATCAACGGACAGGGGAGGACTGAAGCTTTCTTT

V: TRBV4-3
D: TRBD1
J: TRBJ2-2
size: NA
CDR3: CASSQGGTGGRGELFF
DNA: TGCGCCAGCAGCCAAGGAGGGACAGGGGGTCGAGGGGAGCTGTTTTTT

V: TRBV6-1
D: NA
J: TRBJ2-7
size: NA
CDR3: CASSEMPGVSYEQYF
DNA: TGTGCCAGCAGTGAAATGCCAGGGGTGTCCTACGAGCAGTACTTC

V: TRBV7-2
D: NA
J: TRBJ2-5
size: once
CDR3: CASSQDPSGWETQYF
DNA: TGTGCCAGCAGCCAAGATCCCAGCGGGTGGGAGACCCAGTACTTC

V: TRBV7-3
D: NA
J: TRBJ2-6
size: NA
CDR3: CASSMNPAGAHSGANVLTF
DNA: TGTGCCAGCAGCATGAATCCGGCAGGGGCGCACTCTGGGGCCAACGTCCTGACTTTC

V: TRBV20-1
D: NA
J: TRBJ2-3
size: once
CDR3: CSALGVDTQYF
DNA: TGCAGTGCTTTAGGGGTGGATACGCAGTATTTT

V: TRBV5-1
D: TRBD1
J: TRBJ2-7
size: NA
CDR3: CASSLGTGPLSYEQYF
DNA: TGCGCCAGCAGCTTGGGGACAGGTCCCCTCTCCTACGAGCAGTACTTC

V: TRBV5-1
D: NA
J: TRBJ2-6
size: NA
CDR3: CASSLRADIGWGANVLTF
DNA: TGCGCCAGCAGCTTGCGTGCGGACATCGGGTGGGGGGCCAACGTCCTGACTTTC

V: TRBV5-4
D: TRBD2
J: TRBJ2-3
size: NA
CDR3: CASSNPGLAGGPDTQYF
DNA: TGTGCCAGCAGCAATCCGGGACTAGCGGGGGGGCCAGATACGCAGTATTTT

V: TRBV19
D: NA
J: TRBJ2-7
size: NA
CDR3: CASSKGWLSYEQYF
DNA: TGTGCCAGTAGTAAGGGGTGGTTATCCTACGAGCAGTACTTC